This entry concerns a single T cell receptor beta chain. Its antigen is unknown. The sample belongs to a study of OX40 agonist ivuxolimab in advanced cancers. Study-wide points: The study did not work out the antigen specificity of the expanded peripheral T cells.

Repertoires were generated with immunoSEQ multiplex PCR, while TCRdb's copy carries only in-frame clones and drops some. Of about 120,000 clones in the sample, 85% to 90% were seen once. This receptor was obtained from an adult with an advanced solid tumor such as melanoma, head and neck, liver or kidney cancer. The sample was CD4+ or CD8+ T cells sorted from blood, taken in a trial of the OX40 agonist ivuxolimab.

CDR3 nucleotide sequence: TGTGCCAGCAGTTTCAGACACGATCGCAATCAGCCCCAGCATTTT. Its protein product is CASSFRHDRNQPQHF. The chain employs TRBV6-4 and TRBJ1-5; D not certain. V gave up 5 bases and J gave up 2 bases, with 13 bases separating them. Per the germline V gene, CDR1 is MRHNA and CDR2 is SNTAGT. CDR3 length: 15 amino acids.